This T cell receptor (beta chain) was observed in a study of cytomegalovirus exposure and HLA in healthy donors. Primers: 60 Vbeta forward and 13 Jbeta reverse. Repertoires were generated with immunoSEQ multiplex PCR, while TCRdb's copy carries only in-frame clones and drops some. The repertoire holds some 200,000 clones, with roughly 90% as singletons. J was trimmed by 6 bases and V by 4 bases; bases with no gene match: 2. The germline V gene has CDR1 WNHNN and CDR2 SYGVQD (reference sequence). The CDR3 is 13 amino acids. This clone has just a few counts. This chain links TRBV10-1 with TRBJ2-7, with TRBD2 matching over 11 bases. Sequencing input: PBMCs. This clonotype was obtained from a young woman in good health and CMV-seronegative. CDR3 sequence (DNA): TGCGCCAGCAGTGCCCTAGCGGGGGGCGAGCAGTACTTC. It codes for CASSALAGGEQYF.